The rows below give T cell receptor beta chains drawn from one sample of a study of regulatory T cells in long-lasting Graves disease. TCRdb called the multiplex PCR reads again in MiXCR, with one record for every CDR3 protein. Of 450,000 to 650,000 distinct CDR3 sequences listed, 15% to 20% are singletons. This sample also appeared in a second study, on T cells in Graves' hyperthyroidism and ophthalmopathy.

Sample: peripheral blood mononuclear cells (PBMCs), taken at new diagnosis, from a patient treated with antithyroid drugs. Every receptor here comes from a woman in her forties or fifties with Graves disease. Both conserved end residues are part of each CDR3. The D gene is left open where the match is weak. Part of the rows lack a size; the others show once, few, many or a class for expanded clones.

d_call,j_call,v_call,clone_size,cdr3_aa,cdr3_nt
NA,TRBJ2-6,TRBV9,NA,CASSRSHPLSGANVLTF,TGTGCCAGCAGCCGCAGCCACCCCCTCTCTGGGGCCAACGTCCTGACTTTC
NA,TRBJ1-1,TRBV7-8,few,CASSFQQGSTEAFF,TGTGCCAGCAGCTTCCAACAGGGATCCACTGAAGCTTTCTTT
NA,TRBJ2-5,TRBV6-1,few,CASRAIQETQYF,TGTGCCAGCAGGGCCATTCAAGAGACCCAGTACTTC
NA,TRBJ2-7,TRBV7-2,few,CASSPQKGFGYSYEQYF,TGTGCCAGCAGTCCCCAAAAAGGGTTCGGGTATAGCTACGAGCAGTACTTC
NA,TRBJ2-5,TRBV30,few,CAWNRDFGETQYF,TGTGCCTGGAACCGGGACTTTGGGGAGACCCAGTACTTC
TRBD1,TRBJ1-4,TRBV27,NA,CASSLGSGGEEKLFF,TGTGCCAGCAGTTTAGGTTCAGGGGGCGAAGAAAAACTGTTTTTT
NA,TRBJ2-7,TRBV29-1,few,CSVWDGPYEQYF,TGCAGCGTATGGGACGGACCCTACGAGCAGTACTTC
TRBD1,TRBJ1-2,TRBV3-1,many,CASSLFNSGGERHGYTF,TGTGCCAGCAGCCTTTTCAATTCAGGGGGCGAACGACATGGCTACACCTTC
NA,TRBJ2-3,TRBV30,many,CAWSSMTGRADTQYF,TGTGCCTGGAGTTCGATGACAGGGAGGGCAGATACGCAGTATTTT
NA,TRBJ2-4,TRBV12-3/TRBV12-4,many,CASSFRGPLLKPLSKNIQYF,TGTGCCAGCAGTTTTCGGGGTCCCCTCTTAAAACCTTTATCCAAAAACATTCAGTACTTC
NA,TRBJ2-2,TRBV15,NA,CATSRDGGGFQYVELFF,TGTGCCACCAGCAGAGATGGGGGGGGCTTCCAGTACGTGGAGCTGTTTTTT
NA,TRBJ2-2,TRBV7-9,few,CASSLERTSGELFF,TGTGCCAGCAGCTTAGAACGGACCTCAGGGGAGCTGTTTTTT
NA,TRBJ2-2,TRBV9,few,CASSVVRDTGELFF,TGTGCCAGCAGCGTAGTCAGAGACACCGGGGAGCTGTTTTTT
NA,TRBJ1-5,TRBV11-2,NA,CASSSAGAPNQPQHF,TGTGCCAGCAGCTCTGCCGGGGCCCCGAATCAGCCCCAGCATTTT
NA,TRBJ2-2,TRBV7-9,NA,CASSSTPEVGELFF,TGTGCCAGCAGCTCCACCCCGGAGGTCGGGGAGCTGTTTTTT
NA,TRBJ1-5,TRBV18,NA,CASSPNWQQPQHF,TGTGCCAGCTCACCAAACTGGCAACAGCCCCAGCATTTT
TRBD1,TRBJ1-1,TRBV6-1,few,CASSSYPTGHMNTEAFF,TGTGCCAGCAGCTCTTATCCGACAGGGCACATGAACACTGAAGCTTTCTTT
NA,TRBJ1-3,TRBV20-1,many,CSATEWRVGSTGNTIYF,TGCAGTGCTACAGAATGGAGGGTGGGGAGTACTGGAAACACCATATATTTT
NA,TRBJ1-1,TRBV30,many,CAWSTERGAFF,TGTGCCTGGAGTACGGAGAGGGGTGCTTTCTTT
TRBD1,TRBJ1-5,TRBV28,NA,CASTRQGGGNQPQHF,TGTGCCAGCACTAGACAGGGGGGTGGCAATCAGCCCCAGCATTTT
NA,TRBJ1-1,TRBV2,many,CASSDSPGAMNTEAFF,TGTGCCAGCAGCGATTCTCCGGGAGCGATGAACACTGAAGCTTTCTTT
TRBD1,TRBJ1-1,TRBV5-5,many,CASSFSGTGGTEAFF,TGTGCCAGCAGCTTTTCCGGGACAGGGGGCACTGAAGCTTTCTTT
NA,TRBJ1-5,TRBV11-2,many,CASSLERGGNQPQHF,TGTGCCAGCAGCTTAGAAAGGGGTGGCAATCAGCCCCAGCATTTT
NA,TRBJ1-2,TRBV24-1,few,CATSGPDLYGYTF,TGTGCCACCAGTGGGCCAGACCTCTATGGCTACACCTTC
NA,TRBJ1-1,TRBV18,many,CASSLFGNRDTEAFF,TGTGCCAGCTCCCTATTCGGCAATCGGGACACTGAAGCTTTCTTT
NA,TRBJ1-2,TRBV3-1,many,CASSQATNYGYTF,TGTGCCAGCTCCCAAGCGACTAACTATGGCTACACCTTC
TRBD1,TRBJ2-1,TRBV11-2,few,CASSSVPTGINEQFF,TGTGCCAGCAGCTCTGTCCCGACAGGGATCAATGAGCAGTTCTTC
NA,TRBJ1-6,TRBV11-2,NA,CASSPSDRPWSLHF,TGTGCCAGCAGCCCCAGTGATAGACCTTGGTCCCTCCACTTT
NA,TRBJ2-3,TRBV2,many,CASIPSFTDTQYF,TGTGCCAGCATTCCGTCATTCACAGATACGCAGTATTTT
NA,TRBJ1-1,TRBV19,few,CASSILFDSLEAFF,TGTGCCAGTAGTATATTATTCGACAGTCTTGAAGCTTTCTTT
NA,TRBJ2-7,TRBV6-1,few,CASSEANGYEQYF,TGTGCCAGCAGTGAAGCAAACGGCTACGAGCAGTACTTC
TRBD1,TRBJ1-4,TRBV20-1,NA,CSARGRRDRGGSSNEKLFF,TGCAGTGCTAGGGGGCGCCGGGACAGGGGAGGTTCATCTAATGAAAAACTGTTTTTT
TRBD2,TRBJ2-3,TRBV6-1,NA,CASRDLRGGSPAQYF,TGTGCCAGCAGGGACCTGCGGGGGGGCAGCCCCGCGCAGTATTTT
NA,TRBJ2-1,TRBV24-1,NA,CATSDLKSGSYNEQFF,TGTGCCACCAGTGATTTAAAGTCGGGCTCCTACAATGAGCAGTTCTTC
TRBD1,TRBJ2-1,TRBV7-9,NA,CASSYGQGVGNEQFF,TGTGCCAGCAGCTACGGACAGGGGGTAGGCAATGAGCAGTTCTTC
NA,TRBJ1-4,TRBV3-1,many,CASRPRGHATNEKLFF,TGTGCCAGCAGGCCCCGGGGGCATGCCACTAATGAAAAACTGTTTTTT
TRBD1,TRBJ2-5,TRBV18,many,CASSPQQGETQYF,TGTGCCAGCTCACCACAACAGGGGGAGACCCAGTACTTC
TRBD1,TRBJ2-4,TRBV6-1,NA,CASKQGAKNIQYF,TGTGCCAGCAAACAGGGGGCCAAAAACATTCAGTACTTC
NA,TRBJ2-1,TRBV24-1,NA,CATSDSPQSSYNEQFF,TGTGCCACCAGTGATTCACCACAGAGCTCCTACAATGAGCAGTTCTTC
NA,TRBJ2-2,TRBV4-1,few,CASSPQRGVGTGELFF,TGCGCCAGCAGCCCCCAGAGGGGAGTCGGCACCGGGGAGCTGTTTTTT
TRBD1,TRBJ2-1,TRBV30,NA,CACPFGTGAYNEQFF,TGTGCCTGCCCCTTTGGGACAGGGGCCTACAATGAGCAGTTCTTC
TRBD2,TRBJ2-7,TRBV7-9,many,CASSLTSGTYEQYF,TGTGCCAGCAGCTTGACTAGCGGGACCTACGAGCAGTACTTC
NA,TRBJ1-3,TRBV7-9,few,CASTTGPGNTIYF,TGTGCCAGCACCACGGGTCCTGGAAACACCATATATTTT
NA,TRBJ1-1,TRBV11-2,many,CASRATGIGTEAFF,TGTGCCAGCAGGGCAACAGGGATCGGCACTGAAGCTTTCTTT
NA,TRBJ2-1,TRBV3-1,many,CASSQLGGNNEQFF,TGTGCCAGCAGCCAACTAGGGGGAAACAATGAGCAGTTCTTC
TRBD2,TRBJ2-7,TRBV5-1,NA,CASSPPTSGGEQYF,TGCGCCAGCAGCCCCCCGACTAGCGGGGGCGAGCAGTACTTC
NA,TRBJ1-1,TRBV2,NA,CASSVSALSEAFF,TGTGCCAGCAGTGTATCAGCACTGTCGGAAGCTTTCTTT